This T cell receptor beta chain came from a study of T cell repertoires in cytomegalovirus infection. Overall study: Based on public TCR beta signatures, there were indications of CMV infection and of a matching HLA type.

Details on this clonotype: Its antigen remains unidentified.

Trimming removed 4 bases at V and 3 bases at J, with 10 bases between. Germline V CDR1 and CDR2: MGHDK, SYGVNS. The CDR3 contains 13 residues. TCRdb reprocessed the reads via MiXCR and lists one record per CDR3 protein. The table records 200,000 to 300,000 distinct CDR3 sequences, roughly an eighth of them present only once. Study findings and constraints: The cumulative frequency of public TCR beta families distinguished individuals who carried CMV together with the relevant HLA. The ex vivo response was dominated by HLA-C-restricted CMV-specific TCR beta clonotypes.

Material for sequencing was PBMCs. The V and J genes are TRBV25-1 and TRBJ2-7; D is unresolved. This receptor was taken from a human donor in good health (CMV status not recorded). Some clones in this sample may be carry-over from other donors' samples. Here the CDR3 reads CASSVQPYYEQYF. The CDR3 coding sequence is TGTGCCAGCAGTGTACAGCCGTACTACGAGCAGTACTTC.